This record concerns one T cell receptor beta chain sequence. Its antigen is unknown. This entry comes from a study of cytomegalovirus exposure and HLA in healthy donors. The CDR3 has 18 amino acids. Trimming took 3 bases from V and 0 from J; bases not matched to a gene: 5. The germline CDR1 and CDR2 sequences are SNHLY and FYNNEI. Nominally healthy donors were sampled, though unrecorded immune exposures were likely. PCR amplification relied on 60 Vbeta primers (plus 13 Jbeta primers). Generated by immunoSEQ multiplex PCR, the TCRdb table keeps only in-frame clones and is missing some. The sample contains hundreds of thousands of clones, around 80% of which appear only once. The study, taken as a whole, reports: CMV serostatus alone was available as immune exposure information. A later analysis by the authors found several of the most significant clusters apparently linked to common viral pathogens.

The TCR comes from a woman aged 60 to 75 in good health and CMV-seropositive. Sample: PBMCs. The V and J genes are TRBV2 and TRBJ2-2, with 12 bases fitting TRBD2. CDR3 loop: CASSEMGLAGTNTGELFF. The CDR3 region has the DNA TGTGCCAGCAGTGAGATGGGACTAGCGGGTACGAACACCGGGGAGCTGTTTTTT. The variable domain in full, with the rest retrieved from reference TRBV2 and TRBJ2-2, is EPEVTQTPSHQVTQMGQEVILRCVPISNHLYFYWYRQILGQKVEFLVSFYNNEISEKSEIFDDQFSVERPDGSNFTLKIRSTKLEDSAMYFCASSEMGLAGTNTGELFFGEGSRLTVL.